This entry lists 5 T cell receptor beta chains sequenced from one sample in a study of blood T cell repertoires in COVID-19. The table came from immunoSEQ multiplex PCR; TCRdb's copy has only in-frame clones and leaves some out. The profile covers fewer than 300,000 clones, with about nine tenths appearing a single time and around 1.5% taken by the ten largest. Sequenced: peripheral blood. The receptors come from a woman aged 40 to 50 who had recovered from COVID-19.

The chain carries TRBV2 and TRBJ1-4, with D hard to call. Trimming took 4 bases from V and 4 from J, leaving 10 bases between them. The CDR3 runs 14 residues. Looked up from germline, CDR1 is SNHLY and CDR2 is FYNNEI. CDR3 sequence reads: CASSAGRDNEKLFF. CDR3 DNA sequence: TGTGCCAGCAGTGCCGGGAGGGATAATGAAAAACTGTTTTTT.

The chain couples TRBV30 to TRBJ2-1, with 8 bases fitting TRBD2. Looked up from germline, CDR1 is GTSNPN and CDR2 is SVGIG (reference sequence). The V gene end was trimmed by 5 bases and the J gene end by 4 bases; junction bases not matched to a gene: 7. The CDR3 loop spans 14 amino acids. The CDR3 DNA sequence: TGTGCCTGGCGATTAGCGGGGAGGTACAATGAGCAGTTCTTC. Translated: CAWRLAGRYNEQFF.

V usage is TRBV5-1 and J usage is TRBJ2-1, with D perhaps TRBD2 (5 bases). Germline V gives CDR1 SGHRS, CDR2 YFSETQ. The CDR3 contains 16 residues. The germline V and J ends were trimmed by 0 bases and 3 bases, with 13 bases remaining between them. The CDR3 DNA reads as TGCGCCAGCAGCTTGGCCCCGTCGAGCGGCTACAATGAGCAGTTCTTC. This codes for CASSLAPSSGYNEQFF.

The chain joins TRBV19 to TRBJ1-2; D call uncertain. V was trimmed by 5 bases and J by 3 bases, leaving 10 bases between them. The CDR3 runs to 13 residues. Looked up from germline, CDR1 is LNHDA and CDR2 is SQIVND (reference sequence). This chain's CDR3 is CASSPRLDYGYTF. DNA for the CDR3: TGTGCCAGTAGTCCGCGTCTCGACTATGGCTACACCTTC.

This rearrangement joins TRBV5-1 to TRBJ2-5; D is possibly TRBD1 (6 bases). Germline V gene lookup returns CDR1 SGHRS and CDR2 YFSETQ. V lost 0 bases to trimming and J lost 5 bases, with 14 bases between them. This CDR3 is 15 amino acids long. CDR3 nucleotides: TGCGCCAGCAGCTTGGAACAGGGATATCTGGAGACCCAGTACTTC. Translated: CASSLEQGYLETQYF.